The TCR beta chain under discussion was sequenced for a study of sequential checkpoint blockade in melanoma. At the level of the study: Each arm's sequence ended with maintenance nivolumab.

Indicated treatment: randomized to nivolumab then ipilimumab (arm A) or the reverse (arm B). None of the patients previously received DNA-damaging chemotherapy. Sorted cells were live CD3+CD8+, lacking CD19 and CD56, from PBMCs. Libraries were prepared by immunoSEQ multiplex PCR; TCRdb keeps only in-frame clonotypes and omits some of them. The sample contains tens of thousands of clones, approximately 88% of which appear only once. Looked up from germline, CDR1 is SGHDN and CDR2 is FVKESK. V was shortened by 1 base and J by 9 bases, with 7 bases between the two germline ends. The CDR3 runs 13 residues.

The receptor was isolated from a human donor with melanoma. The source was CD8+ T cells sorted from blood (inferred from file names), collected from a patient given nivolumab and ipilimumab in sequence. The J gene is TRBJ1-6, the V gene TRBV14; a possible D gene is TRBD1 (5 bases). The DNA of the CDR3 is TGTGCCAGCAGCCAAGGGACACCTTCACCCCTCCACTTT. It encodes CASSQGTPSPLHF. The full variable domain, its missing parts supplied by reference TRBV14 and TRBJ1-6, is EAGVTQFPSHSVIEKGQTVTLRCDPISGHDNLYWYRRVMGKEIKFLLHFVKESKQDESGMPNNRFLAERTGGTYSTLKVQPAELEDSGVYFCASSQGTPSPLHFGNGTRLTVT.